This T cell receptor (beta chain) originates from a study of Tregs in tolerant kidney transplant recipients (dated by TCRdb to 2018 to 2020). Study-wide context: Before combined kidney and bone marrow transplantation, this study identified donor-specific regulatory T cells using TCRbeta sequencing and then followed those same cells after transplant. TCRbeta repertoire sequencing was used in a few healthy controls to compare several ways of expanding Tregs specific for an allogeneic donor. The research as a whole found: Expanding Tregs with activated donor B cells appeared to identify the most biologically relevant and donor-specific TCRbeta repertoire. Biological reproducibility was not directly addressed, though technical replication error appeared minimal. The study was constrained by small patient numbers, and validation of the findings is required in larger populations and under other immunosuppression protocols.

The junction shows trimming of 6 bases on V and 5 bases on J, plus 16 bases between the germline ends. The CDR3, cysteine through phenylalanine, is 14 amino acids long. Only CDR3 DNA is held: 42 bases, read in frame from base 1. CDR1 and CDR2 are drawn from the germline V gene: SNHLY, FYNNEI. Unstimulated Tregs (CD4+CD25+CD127-), CD4+ non-Tregs (CD4+CD25-), CD4 and CD8 cells were FACS-sorted from thawed PBMCs. Blood from healthy controls was obtained either from healthy volunteers or as purchased buffy coats. Healthy control blood was separated into PBMCs by Ficoll density gradient and cryopreserved, and patient PBMCs were collected both before and after transplant. As regards this clone: The antigen it binds to is not known. Nothing much larger sits one base from this clone, and base qualities are not available.

For TCRbeta CDR3 sequencing, genomic DNA was extracted from sorted cells using the QIAGEN DNeasy Blood and Tissue Kit. High-throughput TCRbeta CDR3 sequencing was carried out commercially through immunoSEQ, with PCR amplification with bias correction and internal controls included. Under the source paper's analysis protocol: Unique productive TCRbeta sequences were defined by CDR3 nucleotide sequence where primers matched, and otherwise by CDR3 amino acid sequence together with Vbeta and Jbeta genes. Sorting error was corrected by removing sequences shared between sorted populations at a frequency ratio of 2:1 or less, and the remaining shared sequences were assigned to the higher population. Donor-reactive sequences were defined as at least 5-fold expanded in CFSE-low cells versus unstimulated cells, with frequency of at least 0.01% in CFSE-low cells. Repertoire divergence was quantified by Jensen-Shannon divergence using the top 100 TCRbeta sequences ranked by frequency. For samples with multiple sequencing runs, sorting error was corrected in each run separately before the runs were combined. TCRdb mirrors the immuneACCESS table, restricted to in-frame sequences. Some clones are absent from its copies; in checked studies, under half trace to an unresolved V gene, and the reason for the others is unknown. V and J calls and clone size are given by that table; D and trimming were obtained from the DNA. The sample table holds 90,000 to 150,000 clones, of which almost 95% were seen once. Together, the top ten hold more than 0.45% of the sample.

This sequence was found in a human donor in good health. The sample was CD4+ T cells from blood. The rearrangement combines TRBV2 with TRBJ1-1; TRBD1 might be the D gene, on 6 matching bases. The CDR3 protein: CASSGQGLRTEAFF. The DNA sequence reads TGTGCCAGCAGCGGTCAGGGGCTTCGTACTGAAGCTTTCTTT.